This TCR beta chain was observed in a study of a mutant IDH1 vaccine in newly diagnosed glioma. Only in-frame clones appear in the TCRdb table, and some are missing; sequencing was by immunoSEQ multiplex PCR. The table includes approximately 60,000 clones, around 87% detected once. The CDR3 runs to 14 residues. V was cut by 0 bases and J by 5 bases, with 10 bases left in between. Germline CDR1 is SGHTA and CDR2 is FQGNSA. A word on this clone: Its antigen is unknown.

Time point specified: week 23, last vaccination. Doses of 300 ug of mutant IDH1 20-mer peptide were given with topical imiquimod. The material was PBMCs, obtained from a glioma patient whose treatment included an IDH1 peptide vaccine. This sequence originates from a man in his forties or fifties with glioma. The J gene is TRBJ2-5, the V gene TRBV7-2; D may match TRBD1 or TRBD2 (5 bases each). The CDR3 coding sequence is TGTGCCAGCAGCTTAGCGGGACGCAGGGAGACCCAGTACTTC. This gives the protein CASSLAGRRETQYF.